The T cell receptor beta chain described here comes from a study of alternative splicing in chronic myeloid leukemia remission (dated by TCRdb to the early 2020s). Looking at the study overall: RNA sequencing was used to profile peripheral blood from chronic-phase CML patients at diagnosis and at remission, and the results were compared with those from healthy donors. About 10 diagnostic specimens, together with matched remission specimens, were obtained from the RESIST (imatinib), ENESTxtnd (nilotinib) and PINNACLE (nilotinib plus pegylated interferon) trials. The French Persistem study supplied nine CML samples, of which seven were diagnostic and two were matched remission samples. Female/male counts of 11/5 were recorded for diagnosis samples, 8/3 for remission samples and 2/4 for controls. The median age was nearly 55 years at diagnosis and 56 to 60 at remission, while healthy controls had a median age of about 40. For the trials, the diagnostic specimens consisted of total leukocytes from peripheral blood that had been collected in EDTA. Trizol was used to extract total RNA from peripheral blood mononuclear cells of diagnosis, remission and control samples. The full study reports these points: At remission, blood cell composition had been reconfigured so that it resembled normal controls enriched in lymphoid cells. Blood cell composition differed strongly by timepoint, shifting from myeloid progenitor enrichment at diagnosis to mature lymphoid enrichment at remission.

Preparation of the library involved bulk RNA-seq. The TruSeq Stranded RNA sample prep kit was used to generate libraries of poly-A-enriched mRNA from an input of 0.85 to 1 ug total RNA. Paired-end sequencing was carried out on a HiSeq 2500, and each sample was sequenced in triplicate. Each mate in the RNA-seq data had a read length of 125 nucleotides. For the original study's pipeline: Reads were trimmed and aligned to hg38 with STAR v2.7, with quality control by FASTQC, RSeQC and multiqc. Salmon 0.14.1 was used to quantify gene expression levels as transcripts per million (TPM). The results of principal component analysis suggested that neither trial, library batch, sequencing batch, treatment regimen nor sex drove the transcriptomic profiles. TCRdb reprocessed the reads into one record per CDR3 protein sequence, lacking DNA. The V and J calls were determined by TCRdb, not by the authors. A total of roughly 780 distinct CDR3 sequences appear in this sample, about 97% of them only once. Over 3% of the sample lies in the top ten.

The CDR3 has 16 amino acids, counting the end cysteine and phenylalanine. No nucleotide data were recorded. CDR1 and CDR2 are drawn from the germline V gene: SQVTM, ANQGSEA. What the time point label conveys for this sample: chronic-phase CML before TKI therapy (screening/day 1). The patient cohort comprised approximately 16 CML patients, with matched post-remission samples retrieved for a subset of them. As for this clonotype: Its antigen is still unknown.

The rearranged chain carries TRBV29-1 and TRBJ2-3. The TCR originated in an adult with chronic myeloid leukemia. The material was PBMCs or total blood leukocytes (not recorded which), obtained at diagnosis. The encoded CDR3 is CSVEDRHSHNTDTQYF.